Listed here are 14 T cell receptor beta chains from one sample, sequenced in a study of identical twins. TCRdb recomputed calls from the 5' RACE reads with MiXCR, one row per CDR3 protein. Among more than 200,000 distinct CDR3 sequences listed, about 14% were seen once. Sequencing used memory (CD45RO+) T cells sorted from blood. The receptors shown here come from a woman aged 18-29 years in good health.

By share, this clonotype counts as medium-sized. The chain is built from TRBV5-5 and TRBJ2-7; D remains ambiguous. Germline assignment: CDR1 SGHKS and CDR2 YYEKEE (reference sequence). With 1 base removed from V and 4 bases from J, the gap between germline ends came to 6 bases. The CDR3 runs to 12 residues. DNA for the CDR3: TGTGCCAGCAGCTTGATGGGGTACGAGCAGTACTTC. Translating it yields CASSLMGYEQYF.

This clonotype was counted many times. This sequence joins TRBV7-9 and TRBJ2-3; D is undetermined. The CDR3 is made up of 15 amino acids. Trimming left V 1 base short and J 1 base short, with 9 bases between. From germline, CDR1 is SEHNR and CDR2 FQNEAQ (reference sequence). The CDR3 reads CASSLGSSRTDTQYF. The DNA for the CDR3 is TGTGCCAGCAGCTTAGGCTCGTCCCGCACAGATACGCAGTATTTT.

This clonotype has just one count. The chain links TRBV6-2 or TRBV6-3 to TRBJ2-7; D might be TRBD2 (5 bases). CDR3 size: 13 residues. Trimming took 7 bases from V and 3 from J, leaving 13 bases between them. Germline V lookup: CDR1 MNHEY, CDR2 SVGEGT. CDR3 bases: TGTGCCAGCAACCCCGACTACCGCTACGAGCAGTACTTC. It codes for CASNPDYRYEQYF.

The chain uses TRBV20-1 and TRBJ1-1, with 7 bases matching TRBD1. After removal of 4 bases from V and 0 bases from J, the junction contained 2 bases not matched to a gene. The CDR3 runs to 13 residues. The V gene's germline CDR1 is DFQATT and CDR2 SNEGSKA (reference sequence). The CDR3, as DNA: TGCAGTGCTATACAGGGGATGAACACTGAAGCTTTCTTT. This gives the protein CSAIQGMNTEAFF.

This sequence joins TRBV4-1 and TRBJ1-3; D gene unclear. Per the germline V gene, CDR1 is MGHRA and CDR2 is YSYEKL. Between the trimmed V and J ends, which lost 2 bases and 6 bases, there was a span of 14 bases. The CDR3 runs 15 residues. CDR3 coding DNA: TGCGCCAGCAGCCAATCACGCGACTGGACAAACACCATATATTTT. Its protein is CASSQSRDWTNTIYF.

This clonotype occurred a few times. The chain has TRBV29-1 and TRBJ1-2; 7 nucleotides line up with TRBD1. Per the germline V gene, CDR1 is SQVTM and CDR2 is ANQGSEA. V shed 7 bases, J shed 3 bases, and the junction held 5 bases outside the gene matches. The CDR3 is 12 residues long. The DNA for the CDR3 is TGCAGCGCTGGGGACAGTGACTATGGCTACACCTTC. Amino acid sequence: CSAGDSDYGYTF.

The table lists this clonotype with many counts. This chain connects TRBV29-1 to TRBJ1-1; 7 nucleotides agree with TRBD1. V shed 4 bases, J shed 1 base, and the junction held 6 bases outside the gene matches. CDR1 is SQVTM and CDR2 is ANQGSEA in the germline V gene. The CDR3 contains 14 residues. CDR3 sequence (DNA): TGCAGCGTTGGGAAGGGGGCCGCGAACACTGAAGCTTTCTTT. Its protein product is CSVGKGAANTEAFF. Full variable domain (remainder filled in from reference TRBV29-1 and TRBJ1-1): SAVISQKPSRDICQRGTSLTIQCQVDSQVTMMFWYRQQPGQSLTLIATANQGSEATYESGFVIDKFPISRPNLTFSTLTVSNMSPEDSSIYLCSVGKGAANTEAFFGQGTRLTVV.

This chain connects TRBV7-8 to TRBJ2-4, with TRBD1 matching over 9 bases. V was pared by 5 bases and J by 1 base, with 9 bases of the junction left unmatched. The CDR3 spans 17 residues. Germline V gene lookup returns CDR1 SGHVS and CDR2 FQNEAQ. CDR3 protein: CASSRDRVRSAKNIQYF. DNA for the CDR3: TGTGCCAGCAGCCGGGACAGGGTAAGATCGGCCAAAAACATTCAGTACTTC.

The CDR3 coding sequence is TGCAGCGTTGAACGGACATCGAACACTGAAGCTTTCTTT. Its translation: CSVERTSNTEAFF. This sequence joins TRBV29-1 and TRBJ1-1; possibly TRBD1 for D (5 bases). V dropped 2 bases and J dropped 1 base, with 8 bases sitting between them. Germline lookup yields CDR1 SQVTM and CDR2 ANQGSEA. There are 13 residues in the CDR3.

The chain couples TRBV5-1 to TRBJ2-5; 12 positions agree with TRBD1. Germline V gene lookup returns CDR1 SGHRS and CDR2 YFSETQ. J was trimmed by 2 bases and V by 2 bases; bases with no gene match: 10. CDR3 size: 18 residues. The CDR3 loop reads CASSFLPGQGARQETQYF. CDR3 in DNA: TGCGCCAGCAGCTTTCTCCCGGGACAGGGGGCCCGGCAAGAGACCCAGTACTTC.

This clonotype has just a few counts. The CDR3 spells CASSSGWTGNYGYTF. CDR3 nucleotides: TGCGCCAGCAGCAGCGGTTGGACAGGAAACTATGGCTACACCTTC. The chain couples TRBV5-1 to TRBJ1-2; 7 bases align to TRBD1. Germline V CDR1 and CDR2: SGHRS, YFSETQ. The length of the CDR3 is 15 residues. J gave up 2 bases and V 4 bases, and 8 bases lay outside the gene matches.

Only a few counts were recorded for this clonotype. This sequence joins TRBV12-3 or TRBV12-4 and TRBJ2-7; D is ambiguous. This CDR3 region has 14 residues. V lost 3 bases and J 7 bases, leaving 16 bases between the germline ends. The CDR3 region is CASSLRQLMGEQYF. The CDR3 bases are TGTGCCAGCAGTTTGCGGCAGTTGATGGGGGAGCAGTACTTC.

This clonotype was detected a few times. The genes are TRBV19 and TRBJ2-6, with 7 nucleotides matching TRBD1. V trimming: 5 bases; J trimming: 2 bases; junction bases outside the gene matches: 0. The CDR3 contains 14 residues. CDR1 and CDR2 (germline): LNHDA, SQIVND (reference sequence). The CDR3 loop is CASSGQAGANVLTF. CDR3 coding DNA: TGTGCCAGTAGTGGACAGGCTGGGGCCAACGTCCTGACTTTC.

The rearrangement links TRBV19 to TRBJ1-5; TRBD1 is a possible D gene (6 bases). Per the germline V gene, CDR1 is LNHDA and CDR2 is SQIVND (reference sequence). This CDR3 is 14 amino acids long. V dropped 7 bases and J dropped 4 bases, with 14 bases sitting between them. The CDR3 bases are TGTGCCAGTAATCGAGGGGGGAGAAATCAGCCCCAGCATTTT. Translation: CASNRGGRNQPQHF.